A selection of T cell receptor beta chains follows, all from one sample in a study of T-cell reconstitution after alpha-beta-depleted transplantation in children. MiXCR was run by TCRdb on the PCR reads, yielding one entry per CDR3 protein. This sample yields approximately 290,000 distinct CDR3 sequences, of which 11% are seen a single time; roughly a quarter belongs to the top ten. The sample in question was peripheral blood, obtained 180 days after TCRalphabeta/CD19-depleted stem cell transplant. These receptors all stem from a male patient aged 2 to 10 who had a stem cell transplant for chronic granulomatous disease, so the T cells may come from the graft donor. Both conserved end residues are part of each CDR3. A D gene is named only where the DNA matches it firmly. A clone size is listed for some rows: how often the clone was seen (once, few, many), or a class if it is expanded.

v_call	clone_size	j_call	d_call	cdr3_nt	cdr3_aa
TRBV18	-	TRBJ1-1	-	TGTGCCAGCTCGCCGGGACCGACAAACCTGAACACTGAAGCTTTCTTT	CASSPGPTNLNTEAFF
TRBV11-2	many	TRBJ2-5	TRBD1	TGTGCCAGCAGAACACCCGGGACAGGGAGCGAGACCCAGTACTTC	CASRTPGTGSETQYF
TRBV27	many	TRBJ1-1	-	TGTGCCAGCTCTAACCGGGGGGGGAACACTGAAGCTTTCTTT	CASSNRGGNTEAFF
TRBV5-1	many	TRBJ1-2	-	TGCGCCAGCAGCTACAGCGGTCGTGACAGTCCCTATGGCTACACCTTC	CASSYSGRDSPYGYTF
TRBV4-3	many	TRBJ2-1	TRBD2	TGCGCCAGCAGCCAGGATCCTATAGCCGGGACTAGCGGGGGGGCCGGTGAGCAGTTCTTC	CASSQDPIAGTSGGAGEQFF
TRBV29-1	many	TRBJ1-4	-	TGCAGCGTTAATGAGGGACTGGATGAAAAACTGTTTTTT	CSVNEGLDEKLFF
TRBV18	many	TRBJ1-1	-	TGTGCCAGCTCACCCTGGGAGACCATGGGGGCTGAAGCTTTCTTT	CASSPWETMGAEAFF
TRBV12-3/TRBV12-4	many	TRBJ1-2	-	TGTGCCAGCAGTACCGCGCTGTTTGGCTACACCTTC	CASSTALFGYTF
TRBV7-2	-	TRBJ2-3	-	TGTGCCAGCAGCTTGGGCGGGAAGGGGTCAGATACGCAGTATTTT	CASSLGGKGSDTQYF
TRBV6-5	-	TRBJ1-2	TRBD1	TGTGCCAGCAGTTCCGCCGACAGGGGAAACTATGGCTACACCTTC	CASSSADRGNYGYTF
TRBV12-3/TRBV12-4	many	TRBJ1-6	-	TGTGCCAGCACTACAACTCCCAGGGGATCACCCCTCCACTTT	CASTTTPRGSPLHF
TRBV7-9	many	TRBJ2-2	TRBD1	TGTGCCAGCAGCTTGACAGGGAGTTACACCGGGGAGCTGTTTTTT	CASSLTGSYTGELFF
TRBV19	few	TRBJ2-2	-	TGTGCCAGTGATCGGACCGGGGAGCTGTTTTTT	CASDRTGELFF
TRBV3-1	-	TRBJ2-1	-	TGTGCCAGCTGCAAAGATGCAGCGCAGCCATACAATGAGCAGTTCTTC	CASCKDAAQPYNEQFF
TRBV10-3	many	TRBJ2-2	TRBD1	TGTGCCATCAGAGACAGGGGGCGGACCGGGGAGCTGTTTTTT	CAIRDRGRTGELFF
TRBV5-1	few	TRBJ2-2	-	TGCGCCAGCAGCTTGCCCAGATCTCCAACCGGGGAGCTGTTTTTT	CASSLPRSPTGELFF
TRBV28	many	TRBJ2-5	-	TGTGCCAGCAGGTGGACAGTCCAAGAGACCCAGTACTTC	CASRWTVQETQYF
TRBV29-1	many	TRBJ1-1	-	TGCAGCGTGGGACGGCCCCTGAACACTGAAGCTTTCTTT	CSVGRPLNTEAFF
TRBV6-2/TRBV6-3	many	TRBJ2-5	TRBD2	TGTGCCAGCCAACTGAGCGGGGCCCAAGAGACCCAGTACTTC	CASQLSGAQETQYF
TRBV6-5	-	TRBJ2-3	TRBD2	TGTGCCAGCAGTTACCAAAAAATAGCGGGAGGAACAGATACGCAGTATTTT	CASSYQKIAGGTDTQYF
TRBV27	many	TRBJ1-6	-	TGTGCCAGCAGTTTATGGGGCTCACCCCTCCACTTT	CASSLWGSPLHF
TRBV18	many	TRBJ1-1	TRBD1	TGTGCCAGCTCACCTATCAGGGGGGAGAACACTGAAGCTTTCTTT	CASSPIRGENTEAFF
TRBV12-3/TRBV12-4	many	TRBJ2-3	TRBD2	TGTGCCAGCACACTGGGAGGGGCACAAGATACGCAGTATTTT	CASTLGGAQDTQYF
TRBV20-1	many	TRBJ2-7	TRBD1	TGCAGTGCTAGAGATAAGCGGACAGGACGATACGAGCAGTACTTC	CSARDKRTGRYEQYF
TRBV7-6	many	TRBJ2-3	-	TGTGCCAGCAGCCCACGGGACTCCCTCACAGATACGCAGTATTTT	CASSPRDSLTDTQYF
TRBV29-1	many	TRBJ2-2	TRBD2	TGCAGCGGTAGCGGGGGGACGAACACCGGGGAGCTGTTTTTT	CSGSGGTNTGELFF
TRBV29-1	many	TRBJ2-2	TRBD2	TGCAGCGTCTACCCTAGCGGGATGGGCACCGGGGAGCTGTTTTTT	CSVYPSGMGTGELFF
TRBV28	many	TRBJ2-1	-	TGTGCCACCTTTGGTTTCAATGAGCAGTTCTTC	CATFGFNEQFF
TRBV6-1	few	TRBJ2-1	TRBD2	TGTGCCAGCAGTGATCCTACTAGCGGAGTCTCCTACAATGAGCAGTTCTTC	CASSDPTSGVSYNEQFF
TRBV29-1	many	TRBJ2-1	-	TGCAGCGTTGGTTACAATGAGCAGTTCTTC	CSVGYNEQFF
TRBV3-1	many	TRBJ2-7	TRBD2	TGTGCCAGCAGCCAAGATATACTAGCGGGAGTAGCGTACGAGCAGTACTTC	CASSQDILAGVAYEQYF
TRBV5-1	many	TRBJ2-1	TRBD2	TGCGCCAGCAACCTCGGGCGGGAGGGCGTGAATGAGCAGTTCTTC	CASNLGREGVNEQFF
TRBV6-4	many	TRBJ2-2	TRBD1	TGTGCCAGCGCAACGGGGCACCTAACAGGGGGAAGGTACACCGGGGAGCTGTTTTTT	CASATGHLTGGRYTGELFF
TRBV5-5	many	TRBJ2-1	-	TGTGCCAGCAGCTTGGTTCAACAGCCTCACAATGAGCAGTTCTTC	CASSLVQQPHNEQFF
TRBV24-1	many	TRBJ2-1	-	TGTGCCACCAGTGATTTACTCGGGGATGAGCAGTTCTTC	CATSDLLGDEQFF
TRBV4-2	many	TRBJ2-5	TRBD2	TGTGCCAGCAGCCAAGATGGGCTAGCGGAGAGGGAGACCCAGTACTTC	CASSQDGLAERETQYF
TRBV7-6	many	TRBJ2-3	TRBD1	TGTGCCAGCAGCTTAACGACAGGGCGGTTCACAGATACGCAGTATTTT	CASSLTTGRFTDTQYF
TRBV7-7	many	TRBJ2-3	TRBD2	TGTGCTAGCAGCCGAGGACTAGGGTTCACAGATACGCAGTATTTT	CASSRGLGFTDTQYF
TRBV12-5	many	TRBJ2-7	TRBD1	TGTGCTAGTGGTTTGGTACGGGTGACAGGGGCCTACGAGCAGTACTTC	CASGLVRVTGAYEQYF
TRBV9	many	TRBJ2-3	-	TGTGCCAGCAGCGTTTGGAGTTCTAGTGCAGATACGCAGTATTTT	CASSVWSSSADTQYF
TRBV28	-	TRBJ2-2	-	TGTGCCAGCATCACCCCTCCCCTCGGGGAGCTGTTTTTT	CASITPPLGELFF
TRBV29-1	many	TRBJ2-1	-	TGCAGCCTCCTTGGGGTTGGCAATGAGCAGTTCTTC	CSLLGVGNEQFF
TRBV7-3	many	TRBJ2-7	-	TGTGCCAGCAGCTTAACAGGGATAGGAGCCTACGAGCAGTACTTC	CASSLTGIGAYEQYF
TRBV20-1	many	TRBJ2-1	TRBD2	TGCAGTGCTAGAGCGCCGGGGACTAGTTGGGTCAATGAGCAGTTCTTC	CSARAPGTSWVNEQFF
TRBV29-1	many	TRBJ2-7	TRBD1	TGCAGCGCTATGACAGGGATCACCTACGAGCAGTACTTC	CSAMTGITYEQYF
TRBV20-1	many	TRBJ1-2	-	TGCAGTGCTAGAAAAGACGATTACTATGGCTACACCTTC	CSARKDDYYGYTF
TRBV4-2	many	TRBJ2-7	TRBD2	TGTGCCAGCAGCCAAGGTTTCGGGAGGGCTCACGAGCAGTACTTC	CASSQGFGRAHEQYF
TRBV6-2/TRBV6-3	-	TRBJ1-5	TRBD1	TGTGCCAGCAGTTACTCGAGGGGACAGGGCAGCAATCAGCCCCAGCATTTT	CASSYSRGQGSNQPQHF
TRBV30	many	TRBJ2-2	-	TGTGCCTGGAGTGTACGTTGGGGCGGGGAGCTGTTTTTT	CAWSVRWGGELFF
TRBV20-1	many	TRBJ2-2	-	TGCAGTGCTAGCTCTGGGACCGGGGAGCTGTTTTTT	CSASSGTGELFF
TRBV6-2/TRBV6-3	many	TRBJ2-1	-	TGTGCCAGCAGTTACCAGAAAAGGGTGCAGTTCTTC	CASSYQKRVQFF
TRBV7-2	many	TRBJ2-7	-	TGTGCCAGCAGCTTAAGCCGCTACGAGCAGTACTTC	CASSLSRYEQYF
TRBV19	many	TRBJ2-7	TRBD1	TGTGCCAGTAGAGAGGACAGGAACTCCTACGAGCAGTACTTC	CASREDRNSYEQYF
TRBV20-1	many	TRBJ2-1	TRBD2	TGCAGTGCCAGAGAAGTTGCTAGCGGGACCTACAATGAGCAGTTCTTC	CSAREVASGTYNEQFF
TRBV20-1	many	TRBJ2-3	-	TGCAGTGCTAGAGACCCGGCTGGGACTTTTAGCACAGATACGCAGTATTTT	CSARDPAGTFSTDTQYF